The 5 T cell receptor beta chains listed next were all sequenced from one sample in a study of blood T cell repertoires in COVID-19. Data came from immunoSEQ multiplex PCR; TCRdb stores just in-frame clones and leaves some out. The table shows approximately 89,000 clones, with approximately 75% occurring only once. Material for sequencing was peripheral blood. Receptors were obtained from a human donor in a cohort sampled during active COVID-19.

The chain is built from TRBV7-8 and TRBJ2-2; D is undetermined. The CDR3 loop spans 15 amino acids. V lost 1 base and J 6 bases, leaving 12 bases between the germline ends. CDR1 and CDR2 (germline): SGHVS, FQNEAQ. CDR3: CASSLVAFRAGELFF. CDR3 bases: TGTGCCAGCAGCTTAGTCGCGTTTCGGGCCGGGGAGCTGTTTTTT.

This clone appeared a few times. The chain carries TRBV9 and TRBJ1-1; 7 positions match TRBD1. V shed 4 bases, J shed 4 bases, and the junction held 7 bases outside the gene matches. CDR1 and CDR2 from the germline V gene are SGDLS and YYNGEE. The CDR3 runs 14 residues. The CDR3 DNA is TGTGCCAGCAGCAAAAGGGGGCGCGGCACTGAAGCTTTCTTT. Its translation is CASSKRGRGTEAFF.

The chain has TRBV6-5 and TRBJ1-1, with 8 bases that match TRBD1. Trimming cost V 4 bases and J 5 bases; bases outside gene matches: 12. Germline V gene sequence: CDR1 MNHEY, CDR2 SVGAGI. The CDR3 loop spans 16 amino acids. CDR3: CASSSDRGYRGTEAFF. CDR3 DNA sequence: TGTGCCAGCAGTTCCGACAGGGGTTATCGAGGGACTGAAGCTTTCTTT.

The chain links TRBV3-1 (or the pseudogene TRBV3-2) to TRBJ1-6, with D hard to call. The V gene lost 1 base and the J gene lost 4 bases, with 11 bases spanning the gap. CDR1 is LGHDT and CDR2 is YNNKEL in the germline V gene (reference sequence). The CDR3 is made up of 16 amino acids. In DNA form, the CDR3 reads TGTGCCAGCAGCCAAGGACGACACCTTTATAATTCACCCCTCCACTTT. Its protein product is CASSQGRHLYNSPLHF.

This CDR3 reads CASSYTGLGYTF. The DNA of the CDR3 is TGTGCCAGCAGTTATACAGGGTTAGGCTACACCTTC. The genes are TRBV12-3 or TRBV12-4 and TRBJ1-2, with D possibly matching TRBD1 (6 bases). The CDR3 is made up of 12 amino acids. V was shortened by 4 bases and J by 8 bases, with 11 bases between the two germline ends.